This is a list of T cell receptor beta chains from one sample in a study of OX40 agonist ivuxolimab in advanced cancers. Data came from immunoSEQ multiplex PCR; TCRdb stores just in-frame clones and leaves some out. Of 65,000 to 95,000 clones in the sample, about 88% were seen once. The sample was CD4+ or CD8+ T cells sorted from blood, taken in a trial of the OX40 agonist ivuxolimab. Source of these receptors: an adult with an advanced solid tumor such as melanoma, head and neck, liver or kidney cancer. Each CDR3 is given without its conserved first and last residue. Size is omitted from some rows. Given values are once, few, many or a class for expanded clones.

CDR3 protein: ASSYSWDQPQH; clone size: NA; J gene: TRBJ1-5; V gene: TRBV6-5
CDR3 protein: ASSSPASRPSGYT; clone size: NA; J gene: TRBJ1-2; V gene: TRBV5-1
CDR3 protein: ASSPGTGGNEQF; clone size: NA; J gene: TRBJ2-1; V gene: TRBV7-3
CDR3 protein: ASSFKPDTQY; clone size: once; J gene: TRBJ2-3; V gene: TRBV11-1
CDR3 protein: ASSEGRRGGGYNSPLH; clone size: NA; J gene: TRBJ1-6; V gene: TRBV2
CDR3 protein: ASSRRHLVPGTTGGYGYT; clone size: NA; J gene: TRBJ1-2; V gene: TRBV27
CDR3 protein: SARDRSGAF; clone size: few; J gene: TRBJ1-1; V gene: TRBV20-1
CDR3 protein: ASSIPRAPQGRDTQY; clone size: once; J gene: TRBJ2-3; V gene: TRBV19
CDR3 protein: ASSGQGGNEKLF; clone size: NA; J gene: TRBJ1-4; V gene: TRBV2
CDR3 protein: ASSPIGAGRGTEAF; clone size: NA; J gene: TRBJ1-1; V gene: TRBV19
CDR3 protein: ASSSAGWSSGANVLT; clone size: NA; J gene: TRBJ2-6; V gene: TRBV28
CDR3 protein: ASSSQLTDTQY; clone size: few; J gene: TRBJ2-3; V gene: TRBV27
CDR3 protein: ASSLGVLDRGGTEAF; clone size: NA; J gene: TRBJ1-1; V gene: TRBV5-4
CDR3 protein: ASSGGGHTQY; clone size: NA; J gene: TRBJ2-3; V gene: TRBV6-1
CDR3 protein: SVGAEVSGSQETQY; clone size: NA; J gene: TRBJ2-5; V gene: TRBV29-1
CDR3 protein: ASSFDRASYNEQF; clone size: NA; J gene: TRBJ2-1; V gene: TRBV11-2
CDR3 protein: ASSHRDNDQPQH; clone size: NA; J gene: TRBJ1-5; V gene: TRBV18
CDR3 protein: ASSSRTSEVTGELF; clone size: NA; J gene: TRBJ2-2; V gene: TRBV5-1
CDR3 protein: ASSLDRGGEKLF; clone size: NA; J gene: TRBJ1-4; V gene: TRBV10-1
CDR3 protein: ASSLAVGTARGSPLH; clone size: NA; J gene: TRBJ1-6; V gene: TRBV5-1
CDR3 protein: ASSISGTDTQY; clone size: NA; J gene: TRBJ2-3; V gene: TRBV19
CDR3 protein: ASSHREKGGYT; clone size: once; J gene: TRBJ1-2; V gene: TRBV19
CDR3 protein: ASSSAGTGEEAF; clone size: NA; J gene: TRBJ1-1; V gene: TRBV7-9
CDR3 protein: ASSSGVTAARGQPQH; clone size: once; J gene: TRBJ1-5; V gene: TRBV5-6
CDR3 protein: ASSPPPTGGNGYT; clone size: NA; J gene: TRBJ1-2; V gene: TRBV7-9
CDR3 protein: ASSLGPGGQETQY; clone size: NA; J gene: TRBJ2-5; V gene: TRBV7-2
CDR3 protein: ASSDQRGASEQF; clone size: NA; J gene: TRBJ2-1; V gene: TRBV5-1
CDR3 protein: ASSSSGRETYEQY; clone size: NA; J gene: TRBJ2-7; V gene: TRBV28
CDR3 protein: ASSEGGAMGIETQY; clone size: NA; J gene: TRBJ2-5; V gene: TRBV6-1
CDR3 protein: ASSIVGSGGGETQY; clone size: NA; J gene: TRBJ2-5; V gene: TRBV19
CDR3 protein: ASSRPDRGRGDGYT; clone size: NA; J gene: TRBJ1-2; V gene: TRBV19
CDR3 protein: ASSTHPLRTGRGDTGELF; clone size: NA; J gene: TRBJ2-2; V gene: TRBV9
CDR3 protein: ASSPKGTDQETQY; clone size: NA; J gene: TRBJ2-5; V gene: TRBV5-1
CDR3 protein: ASSLPGTPAQETQY; clone size: NA; J gene: TRBJ2-5; V gene: TRBV28
CDR3 protein: SVEDFTPTYGYT; clone size: NA; J gene: TRBJ1-2; V gene: TRBV29-1
CDR3 protein: ASSLGGQGAYNEQF; clone size: NA; J gene: TRBJ2-1; V gene: TRBV5-1
CDR3 protein: ASSVGRGDTQETQY; clone size: NA; J gene: TRBJ2-5; V gene: TRBV5-1
CDR3 protein: ASSDAANEQF; clone size: NA; J gene: TRBJ2-1; V gene: TRBV2
CDR3 protein: ASSPRRGVYNEQF; clone size: NA; J gene: TRBJ2-1; V gene: TRBV5-4
CDR3 protein: ASGGLQGTNQPQH; clone size: once; J gene: TRBJ1-5; V gene: TRBV6-5
CDR3 protein: ASGTALEPQH; clone size: NA; J gene: TRBJ1-5; V gene: TRBV2
CDR3 protein: ASSAGGHNQPQH; clone size: NA; J gene: TRBJ1-5; V gene: TRBV6-1
CDR3 protein: ASSLQGPGELF; clone size: NA; J gene: TRBJ2-2; V gene: TRBV18
CDR3 protein: ASSLGVRRGPQH; clone size: NA; J gene: TRBJ1-5; V gene: TRBV27